This T cell receptor (beta chain) was identified in a study of shared clonotypes between healthy human individuals. As for this clone: The identical CDR3 is also encoded by other nucleotide sequences in the sample.

Sequencing was performed with immunoSEQ multiplex PCR; in TCRdb, only in-frame clones are kept and a portion is missing. The sample contains a few million clones, more than 85% of which appear only once. The clonotype comes from a man aged 18 to 30 in good health. Some clones in this sample may be carry-over from other donors' samples. The source material was naive CD4+ T cells from PBMCs. Subset: CD45RA+ positively selected.

The CDR3 region has the DNA TGTGCCAGCAGCCCCACTAGCGGGCCGTACAATGAGCAGTTCTTC. Its translation: CASSPTSGPYNEQFF. The chain couples TRBV9 to TRBJ2-1, with 9 bases fitting TRBD2. This CDR3 contains 15 residues. J gave up 4 bases and V 4 bases, and 6 bases lay outside the gene matches. CDR1 is SGDLS and CDR2 is YYNGEE in the germline V gene.